The next 22 T cell receptor beta chains were all read from a single sample in a study of T cell repertoires in cytomegalovirus infection. One entry per CDR3 protein, called by TCRdb with MiXCR from the reads. The table has about 130,000 distinct CDR3 sequences, roughly 9% seen once. Sequencing used PBMCs. These receptors came from a human donor in good health (CMV status not recorded). Some clones in this sample may be carry-over from other donors' samples.

V gene TRBV29-1 combines with J gene TRBJ1-6; TRBD1 matches at 9 bases. Germline values: CDR1 SQVTM, CDR2 ANQGSEA. The CDR3 spans 15 residues. Unmatched junction bases numbered 0, after V lost 3 bases and J lost 0 bases. CDR3 DNA sequence: TGCAGCGTTGAGACAGGGGGCTCCTATAATTCACCCCTCCACTTT. It encodes CSVETGGSYNSPLHF.

At least ten counts were recorded for this clonotype. The chain uses TRBV28 and TRBJ1-2; no reliable D call. The CDR3 extends over 14 amino acids. The germline V gene encodes CDR1 MDHEN and CDR2 SYDVKM. V lost 5 bases, J lost 3 bases, and 13 bases lay in between. CDR3 nucleotides: TGTGCCAGCAGTCCGGGCCAGGAGCACTATGGCTACACCTTC. This sequence encodes CASSPGQEHYGYTF.

This clonotype showed up many times. The junction differs from germline at one of its ends, possibly a read error. V gene TRBV2 combines with J gene TRBJ2-7; D remains ambiguous. CDR1 is SNHLY, CDR2 FYNNEI, per germline. The CDR3 runs 11 residues. CDR3 nucleotide sequence: TGTGCCAGCAGTGAAACGGCGGCACTGCTCTTC. This sequence encodes CASSETAALLF.

The table lists this clonotype with a few counts. The chain employs TRBV28 and TRBJ1-2, with D possibly TRBD1 on 6 matching bases. V dropped 5 bases and J dropped 11 bases, with 24 bases sitting between them. Germline-derived CDR1 and CDR2 are MDHEN and SYDVKM. CDR3 length: 15 residues. CDR3 in DNA: TGTGCCAGCAGTACCGCCAAAGGGATGGGGGGCGAGTACACCTTC. It encodes CASSTAKGMGGEYTF.

The chain carries TRBV20-1 and TRBJ1-3; 8 nucleotides line up with TRBD1. The CDR3 has 14 residues. J lost 2 bases, V lost 1 base, and 1 base had no gene match. Germline-derived CDR1 and CDR2 are DFQATT and SNEGSKA (reference sequence). This CDR3 reads CSARVTGAGNTIYF. Here the CDR3 DNA reads TGCAGTGCTAGAGTGACAGGGGCTGGAAACACCATATATTTT.

The chain uses TRBV5-1 and TRBJ1-2; D is ambiguous. Germline V gene sequence: CDR1 SGHRS, CDR2 YFSETQ. Trimming removed 4 bases from V and 3 bases from J, with 16 bases in between. The length of the CDR3 is 15 residues. CDR3 region: CASSASGSLDYGYTF. CDR3 nucleotides: TGCGCCAGCAGCGCCTCAGGATCCCTCGACTATGGCTACACCTTC.

This clonotype was detected many times. The chain has TRBV4-1 and TRBJ2-7; 7 bases are shared with TRBD1. The germline V gene has CDR1 MGHRA and CDR2 YSYEKL. CDR3 length: 16 residues. The ends lost 1 base at V and 2 bases at J; junction bases unmatched: 8. CDR3 protein: CASSQAPDRVTYEQYF. DNA of the CDR3: TGCGCCAGCAGCCAAGCCCCCGACAGGGTGACCTACGAGCAGTACTTC.

This clonotype was picked up many times. CDR3 sequence: CASTQQGWNSPLHF. The CDR3 DNA is TGTGCCAGCACTCAACAGGGATGGAATTCACCCCTCCACTTT. The chain has TRBV6-6 and TRBJ1-6; tentative D call: TRBD1 (6 bases). Between the trimmed V and J ends, which lost 7 bases and 7 bases, there was a span of 14 bases. Looked up from germline, CDR1 is MNHNY and CDR2 is SVGAGI (reference sequence). CDR3 length: 14 residues.

The chain is built from TRBV28 and TRBJ1-2; 12 positions agree with TRBD1. CDR1 and CDR2 from the germline V gene are MDHEN and SYDVKM. Trimming took 3 bases from V and 8 from J; bases not matched to a gene: 10. This CDR3 has 16 residues. CDR3 region: CASSLGQGAKSGGYTF. The CDR3 nucleotides read TGTGCCAGCAGTTTGGGACAGGGGGCGAAGTCAGGCGGCTACACCTTC.

This clonotype was counted many times. This chain joins TRBV19 and TRBJ1-2; maybe TRBD1 (5 bases). V lost 6 bases to trimming and J lost 1 base, with 21 bases between them. This CDR3 is 17 amino acids long. In germline, CDR1 is LNHDA, CDR2 SQIVND (reference sequence). CDR3: CASRAALVKGNNYGYTF. CDR3 nucleotide sequence: TGTGCCAGTAGGGCTGCCCTCGTGAAGGGGAATAACTATGGCTACACCTTC.

The rearrangement uses TRBV19 and TRBJ2-3, with 9 bases identical to TRBD1. J gave up 2 bases and V 10 bases, and 4 bases lay outside the gene matches. The CDR3 is 13 residues long. Germline V CDR1 and CDR2: LNHDA, SQIVND (reference sequence). CDR3 sequence reads: CATTQGATDTQYF. The CDR3, as DNA: TGTGCCACCACACAGGGGGCCACAGATACGCAGTATTTT.

This clonotype was recorded many times. The chain uses TRBV27 and TRBJ2-3, with TRBD2 identical over 8 bases. Germline V gene sequence: CDR1 MNHEY, CDR2 SMNVEV (reference sequence). J was trimmed by 7 bases and V by 5 bases; bases with no gene match: 8. The CDR3 has 14 residues. The CDR3 bases are TGTGCCAGCAGTCGTAGCGGGACGCCTAATACGCAGTATTTT. Its protein product is CASSRSGTPNTQYF.

This clonotype was counted at least ten times. This chain connects TRBV7-9 to TRBJ1-3; D is perhaps TRBD1 (5 bases). CDR3 length: 18 amino acids. Germline V gives CDR1 SEHNR, CDR2 FQNEAQ (reference sequence). V was shortened by 6 bases and J by 0 bases, with 21 bases between the two germline ends. The DNA for the CDR3 is TGTGCCAGCAGACGGACACGCGGTACTACGAGCTCTGGAAACACCATATATTTT. It encodes CASRRTRGTTSSGNTIYF.

Notes on this clonotype: This may be a read error, as it is one base from a much larger clone. The chain employs TRBV2 and TRBJ1-1; D is uncertain. The CDR3 covers 13 residues. CDR1 SNHLY and CDR2 FYNNEI come from the germline V gene. CDR3 sequence (DNA): TGTGCCAGCAAGCCCACAGTTCGCCCTGAAGCTTGCTTT. Translated: CASKPTVRPEACF.

This clonotype was picked up many times. The CDR3 protein is CASSLDGSYEQYF. The CDR3 bases are TGTGCCAGCAGCTTAGATGGCAGCTACGAGCAGTACTTC. The rearrangement joins TRBV7-6 to TRBJ2-7; D remains ambiguous. Per germline, CDR1 SGHVS and CDR2 FNYEAQ. This CDR3 contains 13 residues. V lost 1 base, J lost 3 bases, and 7 bases lay in between.

This clonotype was detected only a few times. J is TRBJ1-2 and V is TRBV20-1; TRBD1 is a possible D gene (5 bases). The germline gives CDR1 DFQATT, CDR2 SNEGSKA (reference sequence). CDR3 length equals 12 residues. V lost 6 bases, J lost 2 bases, and 10 bases lay in between. The CDR3 region has the DNA TGCAGTGCGATGGACAAAAACTATGGCTACACCTTC. This sequence encodes CSAMDKNYGYTF.

The chain is built from TRBV6-4 and TRBJ2-1; the match to TRBD2 covers 12 bases. Germline CDR1 reads MRHNA; CDR2 reads SNTAGT. J was trimmed by 7 bases and V by 4 bases; bases with no gene match: 8. CDR3 length: 16 amino acids. CDR3: CASSGLAGGPLNEQFF. The CDR3 DNA is TGTGCCAGCAGTGGCCTAGCGGGGGGGCCGTTAAATGAGCAGTTCTTC.

This clonotype occurred many times. The chain employs TRBV12-3 or TRBV12-4 and TRBJ1-1; 8 nucleotides line up with TRBD1. The CDR3 is 15 residues long. V trimming: 5 bases; J trimming: 5 bases; junction bases outside the gene matches: 10. The CDR3 loop reads CASSPRDRTSTEAFF. The CDR3 coding sequence is TGTGCCAGCAGTCCCCGGGACAGGACCTCTACTGAAGCTTTCTTT.

There are many counts of this clonotype. J is TRBJ2-7 and V is TRBV7-8; TRBD2 matches at 7 bases. Germline lookup yields CDR1 SGHVS and CDR2 FQNEAQ. The CDR3 consists of 15 residues. V shed 5 bases and J 3 bases; nucleotides not matched to a gene: 10. The DNA for the CDR3 is TGTGCCAGCAGCCCATCCGTGGGGGGGATCTACGAGCAGTACTTC. Encoded protein: CASSPSVGGIYEQYF.

This clonotype was recorded at least ten times. The chain carries TRBV7-9 and TRBJ2-7; no clear D. This CDR3 is 14 amino acids long. Germline V lookup: CDR1 SEHNR, CDR2 FQNEAQ (reference sequence). V dropped 0 bases and J dropped 3 bases, with 9 bases sitting between them. The CDR3 nucleotides are TGTGCCAGCAGCTTAGCCACGGCGAGCTACGAGCAGTACTTC. Amino acid sequence: CASSLATASYEQYF.

This clonotype was counted many times. The chain joins TRBV20-1 to TRBJ2-3; TRBD1 matches 8 bases. J lost 4 bases, V lost 6 bases, and 6 bases had no gene match. Germline loops: CDR1 DFQATT, CDR2 SNEGSKA (reference sequence). The CDR3 runs 13 residues. CDR3 DNA: TGCAGTGCCATTACAGGGGGTCCAGATACGCAGTATTTT. Translation: CSAITGGPDTQYF.

The rearrangement joins TRBV6-6 to TRBJ2-5; 9 positions match TRBD1. Per the germline V gene, CDR1 is MNHNY and CDR2 is SVGAGI (reference sequence). Trimming at V came to 8 bases and at J to 5 bases, leaving 12 bases not matched to a gene. The CDR3 has 15 amino acids. This chain's CDR3 is CASRSSGTGRETQYF. CDR3 coding DNA: TGTGCCAGCCGATCCTCCGGGACAGGGCGTGAGACCCAGTACTTC.